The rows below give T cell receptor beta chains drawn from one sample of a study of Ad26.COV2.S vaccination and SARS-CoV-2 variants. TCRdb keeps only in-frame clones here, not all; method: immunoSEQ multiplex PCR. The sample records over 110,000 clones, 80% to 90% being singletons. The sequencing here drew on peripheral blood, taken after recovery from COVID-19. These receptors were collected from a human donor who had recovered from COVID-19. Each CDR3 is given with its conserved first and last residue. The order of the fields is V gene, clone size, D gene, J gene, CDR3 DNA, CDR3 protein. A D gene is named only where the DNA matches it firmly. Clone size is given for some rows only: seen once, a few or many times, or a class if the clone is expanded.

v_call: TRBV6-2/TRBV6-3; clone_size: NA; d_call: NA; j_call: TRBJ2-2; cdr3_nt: TGTGCCAGCAGTTTCAGGACCACCGGGGAGCTGTTTTTT; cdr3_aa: CASSFRTTGELFF
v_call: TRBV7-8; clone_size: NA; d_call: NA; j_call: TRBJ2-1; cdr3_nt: TGTGCCAGCAGCATCGCGGGGTTCAATGAGCAGTTCTTC; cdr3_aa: CASSIAGFNEQFF
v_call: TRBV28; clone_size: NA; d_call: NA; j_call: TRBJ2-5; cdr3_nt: TGTGCCAGCAGTCTGGACAGGGAGGGGGAAGAGACCCAGTACTTC; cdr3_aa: CASSLDREGEETQYF
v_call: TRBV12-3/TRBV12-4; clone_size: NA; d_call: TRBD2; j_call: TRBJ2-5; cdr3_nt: TGTGCCAGCAGTCATAGCGGGGAGACCCAGTACTTC; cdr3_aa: CASSHSGETQYF
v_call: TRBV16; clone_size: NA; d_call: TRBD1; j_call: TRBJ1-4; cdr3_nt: TGTGCCAGCAGCCATCCGGGACAGGGATATGAAAAACTGTTTTTT; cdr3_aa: CASSHPGQGYEKLFF
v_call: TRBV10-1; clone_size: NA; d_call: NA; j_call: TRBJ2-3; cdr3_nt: TGCGCCAGCAGTGAGTCCCCGACTTGGGACCCAGATACGCAGTATTTT; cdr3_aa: CASSESPTWDPDTQYF
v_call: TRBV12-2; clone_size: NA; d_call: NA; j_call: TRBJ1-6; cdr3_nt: TGTGCAAGTCGCTGCCAAGCTTCACCCCTCCACTTT; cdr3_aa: CASRCQASPLHF
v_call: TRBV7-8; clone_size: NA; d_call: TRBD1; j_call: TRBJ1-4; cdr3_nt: TGTGCCAGCAGCTTAACCGGACAGGGGTATGAAAAACTGTTTTTT; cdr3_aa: CASSLTGQGYEKLFF
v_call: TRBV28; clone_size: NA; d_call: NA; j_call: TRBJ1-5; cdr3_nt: TGTGCCAGCAGTTTGCATGGGCCCCAGCATTTT; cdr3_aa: CASSLHGPQHF
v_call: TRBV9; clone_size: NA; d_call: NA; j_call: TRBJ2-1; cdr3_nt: TGTGCCAGCAGCGTAGGGACAGCCGGGGGTCATGAGCAGTTCTTC; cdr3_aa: CASSVGTAGGHEQFF
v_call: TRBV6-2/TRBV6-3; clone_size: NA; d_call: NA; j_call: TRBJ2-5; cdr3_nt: TGTGCCAGCAGTTCGTCGTGGGAGACCCAGTACTTC; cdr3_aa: CASSSSWETQYF
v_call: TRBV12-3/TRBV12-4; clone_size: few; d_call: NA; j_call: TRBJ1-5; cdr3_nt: TGTGCCAGCACCCCGGACCGGGATCTGCCCCAGCATTTT; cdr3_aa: CASTPDRDLPQHF
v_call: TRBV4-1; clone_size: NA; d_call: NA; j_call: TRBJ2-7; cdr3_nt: TGCGCCAGCAGCCAAGAGGGGGATTACGAGCAGTACTTC; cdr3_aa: CASSQEGDYEQYF
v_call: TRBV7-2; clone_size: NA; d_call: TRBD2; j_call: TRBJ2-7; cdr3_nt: TGTGCCAGCAGCTTGGCGGGCGGGGGGGGCTACGAGCAGTACTTC; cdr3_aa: CASSLAGGGGYEQYF
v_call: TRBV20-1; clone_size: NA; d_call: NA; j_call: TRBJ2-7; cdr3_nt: TGCAGTGTCCCAGGGGCGAACGAGCAGTACTTC; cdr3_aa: CSVPGANEQYF
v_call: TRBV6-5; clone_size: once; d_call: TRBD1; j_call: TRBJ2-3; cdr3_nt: TGTGCCAGCAGGGGGCGGGACAGGGGCACAGATACGCAGTATTTT; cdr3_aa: CASRGRDRGTDTQYF
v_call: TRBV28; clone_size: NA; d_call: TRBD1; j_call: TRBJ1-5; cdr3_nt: TGTGCCAGTCGACAGGGCCGCAATCAGCCCCAGCATTTT; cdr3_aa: CASRQGRNQPQHF
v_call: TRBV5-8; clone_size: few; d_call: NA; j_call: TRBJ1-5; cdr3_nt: TGTGCCAGCAGCCCCGGACAGACTGCCAATCAGCCCCAGCATTTT; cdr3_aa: CASSPGQTANQPQHF
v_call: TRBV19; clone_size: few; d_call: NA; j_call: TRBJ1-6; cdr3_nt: TGTGCCAGTAGTTCCGGGACGGGGAATTCACCCCTCCACTTT; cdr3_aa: CASSSGTGNSPLHF
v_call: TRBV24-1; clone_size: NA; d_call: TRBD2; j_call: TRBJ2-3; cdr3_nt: TGTGCCACCAGTGACCGACTAGCGGGGGAGGGCGATACGCAGTATTTT; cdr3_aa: CATSDRLAGEGDTQYF
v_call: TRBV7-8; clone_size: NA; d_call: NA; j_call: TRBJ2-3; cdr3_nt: TGTGCCTCAAAACTTACAGGGTTCGGGAGCACAGATACGCAGTATTTT; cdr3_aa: CASKLTGFGSTDTQYF
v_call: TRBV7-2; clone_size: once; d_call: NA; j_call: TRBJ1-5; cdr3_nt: TGTGCCAGCAGCTTAGATCCGGCGAGCAATCAGCCCCAGCATTTT; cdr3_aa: CASSLDPASNQPQHF